The 20 T cell receptor beta chains listed next were all sequenced from one sample in a study of radiotherapy plus CTLA-4 blockade in lung cancer. Some clones are missing from TCRdb's copy, which holds only in-frame ones; the method was immunoSEQ multiplex PCR. This sample has roughly 120,000 clones; 78% occur once, and the top ten carry roughly 5%. This specimen was peripheral blood, taken from a patient treated with radiotherapy plus ipilimumab. These TCRs come from a human donor with non-small cell lung cancer who had a partial response to radiotherapy plus ipilimumab.

V is TRBV19 and J is TRBJ2-7; TRBD2 matches 8 bases. The CDR3 loop spans 13 amino acids. Germline V lookup: CDR1 LNHDA, CDR2 SQIVND (reference sequence). V lost 3 bases, J lost 7 bases, and 5 bases stayed unmatched. The CDR3 here is CASSIREGSEQYV. CDR3 nucleotide sequence: TGTGCCAGTAGTATCCGGGAGGGCTCTGAGCAGTACGTC.

This chain joins TRBV30 and TRBJ1-5; a possible D gene is TRBD1 (5 bases). Germline V gene sequence: CDR1 GTSNPN, CDR2 SVGIG (reference sequence). This CDR3 is built from 12 residues. The germline V and J ends were trimmed by 0 bases and 6 bases, with 6 bases remaining between them. This CDR3 reads CAWSVGVQPQHF. The DNA of the CDR3 is TGTGCCTGGAGTGTAGGGGTTCAGCCCCAGCATTTT.

The chain has TRBV4-1 and TRBJ2-1; 7 nucleotides agree with TRBD1. Germline V gives CDR1 MGHRA, CDR2 YSYEKL. The ends lost 0 bases at V and 4 bases at J; junction bases unmatched: 0. The CDR3 totals 14 residues. Here the CDR3 reads CASSQEGQYNEQFF. DNA for the CDR3: TGCGCCAGCAGCCAAGAGGGACAGTACAATGAGCAGTTCTTC.

The chain joins TRBV5-1 to TRBJ2-7, with TRBD2 matching over 8 bases. With 3 bases clipped from V and 2 bases from J, the junction kept 7 bases outside the gene matches. This CDR3 region has 15 residues. From germline, CDR1 is SGHRS and CDR2 YFSETQ. The CDR3 DNA reads TGCGCCAGCAGCTCAATAGCGGGGCGAGCCTACGAGCAGTACTTC. This translates into CASSSIAGRAYEQYF.

On this clone itself: An end of the junction differs from the germline gene, which may be a read error. This chain links TRBV30 with TRBJ1-1; 8 bases are shared with TRBD1. CDR3 length: 12 residues. Germline lookup yields CDR1 GTSNPN and CDR2 SVGIG (reference sequence). The CDR3 coding sequence is TGTGCCTGGAGTGACCAGGACAGGGAAGATTTCTTT. It encodes CAWSDQDREDFF. Variable domain in full (rest from reference TRBV30 and TRBJ1-1): SQTIHQWPATLVQPVGSPLSLECTVEGTSNPNLYWYRQAAGRGLQLLFYSVGIGQISSEVPQNLSASRPQDRQFILSSKKLLLSDSGFYLCAWSDQDREDFFGQGTRLTVV.

This sequence joins TRBV6-1 and TRBJ2-7, with D possibly being TRBD1 (6 bases). V shed 5 bases and J shed 6 bases, with 14 bases lying between them. Germline CDR1 MNHNS, CDR2 SASEGT. CDR3 length: 13 residues. CDR3 sequence reads: CASSRTGSGEQYF. CDR3 bases: TGTGCCAGCAGTAGAACAGGGTCGGGCGAGCAGTACTTC.

The rearrangement links TRBV28 to TRBJ1-2; tentatively, D is TRBD1 (6 bases). Germline CDR1 reads MDHEN; CDR2 reads SYDVKM. Trimming took off 6 bases at V and 8 bases at J, with 13 bases between the two ends. The CDR3 covers 12 residues. This CDR3 reads CASSTGSLGYTF. The CDR3 DNA reads TGTGCCAGCAGCACAGGGTCCCTGGGCTACACCTTC.

This clone has a handful of counts. This sequence joins TRBV27 and TRBJ1-2; unclear D gene. The CDR3 is made up of 15 amino acids. Trimming cost V 3 bases and J 6 bases, with 17 bases left between them. The germline V gene has CDR1 MNHEY and CDR2 SMNVEV (reference sequence). The CDR3 DNA follows: TGTGCCAGCAGTTTCCGGGAGGTAGGGCAGAATGGCTACACCTTC. This sequence encodes CASSFREVGQNGYTF.

Only one count was recorded for this clone. V is TRBV2 and J is TRBJ2-3; 9 bases align to TRBD2. The V and J ends lost 2 bases and 4 bases, in that order; junction bases with no gene match: 13. CDR1 and CDR2 from the germline V gene are SNHLY and FYNNEI. The CDR3 covers 18 residues. DNA of the CDR3: TGTGCCAGCAGTGAATGGCCTAGCGGGACCTCTTCCCCAGATACGCAGTATTTT. It is translated as CASSEWPSGTSSPDTQYF.

The table lists this clone with a count of one. The chain combines TRBV18 with TRBJ1-4; D might be TRBD1 (5 bases). Trimming stripped 2 bases from V and 7 bases from J, with 11 bases between. CDR1 is KGHSH, CDR2 LQKENI, per germline. This CDR3 has 14 amino acids. The CDR3, as DNA: TGTGCCAGCTCACCATCAACAGGCGTTGAAAAACTGTTTTTT. Translated, it gives CASSPSTGVEKLFF.

The V gene is TRBV6-5, the J gene TRBJ2-7; D is unclear. The CDR3 loop spans 13 amino acids. The ends were cut back, 4 bases at V and 7 bases at J, with 14 bases in the middle. CDR1 and CDR2 (germline): MNHEY, SVGAGI. CDR3 coding DNA: TGTGCCAGCAGTTCGTCCGGGTTTACGGAGCAGTACTTC. As protein: CASSSSGFTEQYF.

This chain links TRBV27 with TRBJ2-4; the D gene is possibly TRBD2 (5 bases). Germline V gene data show CDR1 as MNHEY and CDR2 as SMNVEV (reference sequence). V was shortened by 3 bases and J by 8 bases, with 14 bases between the two germline ends. The CDR3 runs 14 residues. The DNA of the CDR3 is TGTGCCAGCAGTTTCTCGGGGTTTAGGGACATTCAGTACTTC. It yields the protein CASSFSGFRDIQYF.

This clone was seen a handful of times. The chain has TRBV10-3 and TRBJ2-1; 9 nucleotides line up with TRBD2. Germline CDR1 reads ENHRY; CDR2 reads SYGVKD. This CDR3 comprises 17 residues. V lost 6 bases and J lost 0; bases outside the gene matches: 9. The CDR3 here is CAIRSASGESSYNEQFF. In DNA form, the CDR3 reads TGTGCCATCAGATCGGCTAGCGGGGAGAGCTCCTACAATGAGCAGTTCTTC.

This clone was seen many times. The chain employs TRBV7-8 and TRBJ1-5; TRBD1 matches at 7 bases. Trimming at V came to 5 bases and at J to 5 bases, leaving 6 bases not matched to a gene. This CDR3 comprises 14 residues. From germline, CDR1 is SGHVS and CDR2 FQNEAQ. CDR3 protein: CASSLLTGYQPQHF. CDR3 sequence (DNA): TGTGCCAGCAGCCTCCTGACAGGGTATCAGCCCCAGCATTTT.

This clone occurred a few times. One end of the junction fails to match germline, which may point to a read error. The chain combines TRBV7-9 with TRBJ2-7, with D tentatively TRBD1 (5 bases). CDR3 size: 13 residues. Germline CDR1 reads SEHNR; CDR2 reads FQNEAQ (reference sequence). The CDR3 region has the DNA TGCGCCAGCAGCTTCGACAGCTCCTACGAGCAGTACTTC. Translation gives CASSFDSSYEQYF.

This sequence joins TRBV9 and TRBJ1-2; a possible D gene is TRBD1 (6 bases). V was shortened by 2 bases and J by 4 bases, with 15 bases between the two germline ends. The CDR3 is 15 residues long. In germline, CDR1 is SGDLS, CDR2 YYNGEE. Here the CDR3 reads CASSVFGGEGYGYTF. The CDR3 DNA sequence: TGTGCCAGCAGCGTGTTTGGGGGCGAAGGCTATGGCTACACCTTC.

The CDR3 DNA sequence: TGTGCCAGCTCACCGATATCAGGCACCGGGGAGCTGTTTTTT. It yields the protein CASSPISGTGELFF. The V gene is TRBV18, the J gene TRBJ2-2; D not certain. Per germline, CDR1 KGHSH and CDR2 LQKENI. CDR3 size: 14 residues. V gave up 3 bases and J gave up 4 bases, with 9 bases separating them.

This sequence joins TRBV19 and TRBJ1-1; D remains unclear. Looked up from germline, CDR1 is LNHDA and CDR2 is SQIVND (reference sequence). There are 15 residues in the CDR3. V was trimmed by 5 bases and J by 1 base, leaving 14 bases between them. The CDR3 DNA is TGTGCCAGTAGTGTAACAGCTATAACGAACACTGAAGCTTTCTTT. Encoded protein: CASSVTAITNTEAFF. The full variable domain, completed using reference TRBV19 and TRBJ1-1, is DGGITQSPKYLFRKEGQNVTLSCEQNLNHDAMYWYRQDPGQGLRLIYYSQIVNDFQKGDIAEGYSVSREKKESFPLTVTSAQKNPTAFYLCASSVTAITNTEAFFGQGTRLTVV.

V gene TRBV7-6 combines with J gene TRBJ1-1; a weak D match, TRBD1 (6 bases). The germline CDR1 and CDR2 sequences are SGHVS and FNYEAQ. Trimming shortened V by 5 bases and J by 1 base, and 17 bases separated the two germline ends. CDR3 size: 16 residues. The CDR3 loop reads CASSITPQGTNTEAFF. The CDR3 DNA reads as TGTGCCAGCAGCATAACCCCACAGGGCACGAACACTGAAGCTTTCTTT. The full variable domain, with the rest looked up from reference TRBV7-6 and TRBJ1-1, is GAGVSQSPRYKVTKRGQDVALRCDPISGHVSLYWYRQALGQGPEFLTYFNYEAQQDKSGLPNDRFSAERPEGSISTLTIQRTEQRDSAMYRCASSITPQGTNTEAFFGQGTRLTVV.

The genes are TRBV7-3 and TRBJ2-3; TRBD2 matches 10 bases. CDR1 and CDR2 (germline): SGHTA, FQGTGA. V trimming: 6 bases; J trimming: 6 bases; junction bases outside the gene matches: 12. The CDR3 loop spans 16 amino acids. CDR3 DNA: TGTGCCAGCAGTGAGAGAGCTAGCGGGAGTAGGGATACGCAGTATTTT. It codes for CASSERASGSRDTQYF.